What follows is one T cell receptor beta chain and its context. Its target is not known. The sample is drawn from a study of radiotherapy plus CTLA-4 blockade in lung cancer. Regarding the study as a whole: Tumor-origin TCR clones grew in blood after radiotherapy plus ipilimumab. The best prediction of response reportedly came from early blood T cell clone dynamics, with interferon-beta.

The CDR3 sequence is 15 residues long. The germline V gene has CDR1 SGHRS and CDR2 YFSETQ. Trimming cost V 0 bases and J 2 bases, with 11 bases left between them. Sequencing used immunoSEQ multiplex PCR; TCRdb keeps in-frame clones, though not all of them. Found here are approximately 60,000 clones, 70% to 85% of them singletons; the top ten hold over 6%. Alongside CTLA-4 blockade with ipilimumab, patients with chemo-refractory metastatic non-small-cell lung cancer received focal radiation. The input for sequencing was peripheral blood, taken from a patient treated with radiotherapy plus ipilimumab. V is TRBV5-1 and J is TRBJ2-5, with D perhaps matching TRBD2 (7 bases). The TCR sequence derives from a human donor with non-small cell lung cancer whose response to radiotherapy plus ipilimumab could not be evaluated. The CDR3 DNA is TGCGCCAGCAGCTTGGGAAAGGGGGGGCAAGAGACCCAGTACTTC. Residues: CASSLGKGGQETQYF.